This T cell receptor (beta chain) came from a study of tissue T cells after allogeneic stem cell transplantation. Time point meaning: mouse harvest day 14 after allogeneic transplant. The graft held 10^6 splenic CD5+ T cells and 10^7 T-cell-depleted bone marrow cells. This clone was seen a few times. Gene names and germline refer to mouse. The missing CDR3 end, 1 residue past where the read stops, is filled in from the germline J gene. V lost 2 bases, J lost 0 bases, and 1 base stayed unmatched. This CDR3 spans 15 amino acids. Germline V gene lookup returns CDR1 KGHPV and CDR2 FQNQEV (reference sequence). The data were produced by immunoSEQ multiplex PCR, yet TCRdb's version contains in-frame clones alone and is incomplete. The sample has some 7,900 clones, roughly a third seen once.

This clonotype was sampled from a female BALB/c mouse given C57BL/6 T cells with graft-versus-host disease after an allogeneic hematopoietic cell transplant. The genes are TRBV26 and TRBJ2-7; TRBD2 agrees at 10 bases. The sequenced sample consisted of skin. The CDR3 reads CASSLRLGGSYEQYF. The sequenced part of the CDR3 DNA is TGTGCCAGCAGTCTGAGACTGGGGGGCTCCTATGAACAGTAC.